These 32 T cell receptor beta chains were all obtained from the same sample, sequenced in a study of blood T cell repertoires in COVID-19. Measured with immunoSEQ multiplex PCR; TCRdb has only the in-frame clones, and not every one. In the table there are about 250,000 clones, about 85% of which are singletons. Sequencing input: peripheral blood. These receptors came from a man aged 18 to 35 with active or convalescent COVID-19.

The genes are TRBV6-5 and TRBJ1-1; D gene uncertain. There are 11 residues in the CDR3. The V end lost 4 bases, the J end lost 5 bases, and 5 bases lay between the germline ends. CDR1 is MNHEY and CDR2 is SVGAGI in the germline V gene. The CDR3 DNA follows: TGTGCCAGCAGTTCTCCGACTGAAGCTTTCTTT. Translating gives CASSSPTEAFF.

The chain has TRBV19 and TRBJ2-5; TRBD1 aligns across 10 bases. CDR3 size: 14 residues. The junction had 5 bases not matched to a gene; V was cut back by 5 bases and J by 5 bases. Germline V gene data show CDR1 as LNHDA and CDR2 as SQIVND (reference sequence). The CDR3 DNA sequence: TGTGCCAGTAGTTGGGGACAGGGGCGGGAGACCCAGTACTTC. Translated: CASSWGQGRETQYF.

CDR3 region: CAWSGGLVYEQYF. The CDR3, as DNA: TGTGCCTGGAGCGGCGGATTGGTATACGAGCAGTACTTC. This chain uses TRBV30 with TRBJ2-7, with no clear D. The germline V gene has CDR1 GTSNPN and CDR2 SVGIG (reference sequence). Trimming pared 3 bases from V and 4 bases from J, leaving 13 bases between. The length of the CDR3 is 13 residues.

This clone came up once. The rearrangement joins TRBV29-1 to TRBJ2-1, with 8 bases identical to TRBD1. The CDR3 sequence is 14 residues long. The germline V gene has CDR1 SQVTM and CDR2 ANQGSEA. The junction had 7 bases not matched to a gene; V was cut back by 4 bases and J by 5 bases. CDR3 in amino acids: CSVAPDRVNNEQFF. CDR3 bases: TGCAGCGTTGCTCCGGACAGGGTGAACAATGAGCAGTTCTTC.

The chain carries TRBV5-6 and TRBJ1-1, with TRBD1 as a possible D gene (5 bases). The germline CDR1 and CDR2 sequences are SGHDT and YYEEEE. Trimming pared 3 bases from V and 1 base from J, leaving 10 bases between. The CDR3 is made up of 14 amino acids. The CDR3 region is CASSYPTANTEAFF. For the CDR3, the DNA is TGTGCCAGCAGCTACCCGACAGCGAACACTGAAGCTTTCTTT.

The V call is TRBV5-5, the J call TRBJ2-1; 7 nucleotides align to TRBD2. With V trimmed by 4 bases and J by 7 bases, 8 bases remained unmatched. CDR3 length: 14 amino acids. The germline V gene has CDR1 SGHKS and CDR2 YYEKEE (reference sequence). The CDR3 reads CASSAREFGNEQFF. CDR3 bases: TGTGCCAGCAGCGCGCGGGAGTTTGGGAATGAGCAGTTCTTC.

This chain connects TRBV27 to TRBJ2-7, with TRBD2 matching 15 bases. Germline V CDR1 and CDR2: MNHEY, SMNVEV (reference sequence). The CDR3 is 17 residues long. V lost 5 bases, J lost 2 bases, and 7 bases stayed unmatched. In DNA form, the CDR3 reads TGTGCCAGCAGTCCGGGACTAGCGGGAGGAAACACCTACGAGCAGTACTTC. Encoded protein: CASSPGLAGGNTYEQYF.

This CDR3 is CASLYGRGAEQFF. The CDR3 DNA sequence: TGTGCCAGTCTGTATGGCAGGGGTGCGGAGCAGTTCTTC. The rearrangement uses TRBV18 and TRBJ2-1; the D gene is possibly TRBD1 (6 bases). The CDR3 runs 13 residues. V lost 9 bases to trimming and J lost 10 bases, with 19 bases between them. Germline lookup yields CDR1 KGHSH and CDR2 LQKENI.

The genes are TRBV14 and TRBJ2-3; D is perhaps TRBD1 (6 bases). The CDR3 contains 16 residues. The V end lost 4 bases, the J end lost 0 bases, and 14 bases lay between the germline ends. Germline V gene lookup returns CDR1 SGHDN and CDR2 FVKESK. The CDR3, as DNA: TGTGCCAGCAGCCTCAGGGCAGGGGTCAGCACAGATACGCAGTATTTT. It encodes CASSLRAGVSTDTQYF. Variable domain in full (rest from reference TRBV14 and TRBJ2-3): EAGVTQFPSHSVIEKGQTVTLRCDPISGHDNLYWYRRVMGKEIKFLLHFVKESKQDESGMPNNRFLAERTGGTYSTLKVQPAELEDSGVYFCASSLRAGVSTDTQYFGPGTRLTVL.

The chain employs TRBV4-1 and TRBJ2-7, with D maybe TRBD2 (7 bases). Germline V gene lookup returns CDR1 MGHRA and CDR2 YSYEKL. V was pared by 3 bases and J by 2 bases, with 17 bases between. The CDR3 consists of 16 residues. The CDR3 region is CASSQVQGGGAYEQYF. The CDR3 nucleotides are TGCGCCAGCAGCCAGGTTCAAGGGGGGGGAGCCTACGAGCAGTACTTC.

The rearrangement links TRBV7-3 to TRBJ1-1; 10 nucleotides line up with TRBD1. Looked up from germline, CDR1 is SGHTA and CDR2 is FQGTGA. This CDR3 comprises 14 residues. V lost 1 base and J lost 4; bases outside the gene matches: 0. CDR3 coding DNA: TGTGCCAGCAGCTTAAGACAGGGGGCCACTGAAGCTTTCTTT. The encoded protein is CASSLRQGATEAFF.

This chain connects TRBV29-1 to TRBJ2-5; the D gene is possibly TRBD1 (6 bases). Deletions cut 6 bases from V and 5 bases from J, with 19 bases between. CDR3 length: 14 residues. Germline-derived CDR1 and CDR2 are SQVTM and ANQGSEA. The CDR3 nucleotides read TGCAGCGTAGGACAGCGCTCATCCACCGAGACCCAGTACTTC. Translated: CSVGQRSSTETQYF.

The chain uses TRBV3-1 (or the pseudogene TRBV3-2) and TRBJ2-5; tentative D call: TRBD2 (5 bases). CDR3 length equals 15 residues. CDR1 LGHDT and CDR2 YNNKEL come from the germline V gene (reference sequence). The germline V and J ends were trimmed by 1 base and 4 bases, with 13 bases remaining between them. This CDR3 is CASSQVRIGGETQYF. In DNA form, the CDR3 reads TGTGCCAGCAGCCAAGTCCGTATAGGAGGAGAGACCCAGTACTTC.

V and J are TRBV15 and TRBJ2-4; 9 bases map to TRBD1. There are 15 residues in the CDR3. Germline-derived CDR1 and CDR2 are LNHNV and YYDKDF (reference sequence). V lost 2 bases to trimming and J lost 7 bases; unmatched junction nucleotides: 6. The DNA of the CDR3 is TGTGCCACCAGCAGACCCGGGACAGGGCCCAACATTCAGTACTTC. This gives the protein CATSRPGTGPNIQYF.

This clone showed up just a few times. The chain uses TRBV3-1 (or the pseudogene TRBV3-2) and TRBJ1-6, with TRBD1 matching over 8 bases. The CDR3 spans 13 residues. Per the germline V gene, CDR1 is LGHDT and CDR2 is YNNKEL (reference sequence). Unmatched junction bases numbered 3, after V lost 4 bases and J lost 10 bases. CDR3 protein: CASSRTGSSPLHF. The CDR3 DNA sequence: TGTGCCAGCAGCCGGACAGGGTCCTCACCCCTCCACTTT.

The rearrangement links TRBV5-4 to TRBJ1-4; no clear D. The CDR3 contains 13 residues. With 1 base removed from V and 5 bases from J, the gap between germline ends came to 6 bases. Germline V CDR1 and CDR2: SGHNT, YYREEE (reference sequence). CDR3 in amino acids: CASSLNPNEKLFF. CDR3 coding DNA: TGTGCCAGCAGCTTGAATCCGAATGAAAAACTGTTTTTT.

The chain couples TRBV11-2 to TRBJ1-2; the match to TRBD1 covers 12 bases. Germline V gives CDR1 SGHAT, CDR2 FQNNGV. This CDR3 has 14 amino acids. V trimming: 3 bases; J trimming: 6 bases; junction bases outside the gene matches: 2. The CDR3 here is CASSLGQGANGYTF. The CDR3 DNA sequence: TGTGCCAGCAGCTTGGGACAGGGGGCTAATGGCTACACCTTC.

This sequence joins TRBV9 and TRBJ2-7; the match to TRBD1 covers 11 bases. Unmatched junction bases numbered 8, after V lost 3 bases and J lost 6 bases. This CDR3 has 15 amino acids. Looked up from germline, CDR1 is SGDLS and CDR2 is YYNGEE. The CDR3 loop reads CASSGPGTGGSEQYF. DNA for the CDR3: TGTGCCAGCAGCGGACCTGGGACAGGGGGGTCCGAGCAGTACTTC.

V usage is TRBV7-6 and J usage is TRBJ2-7; tentatively, D is TRBD2 (5 bases). The germline V gene encodes CDR1 SGHVS and CDR2 FNYEAQ. There are 17 residues in the CDR3. V dropped 3 bases and J dropped 7 bases, with 25 bases sitting between them. CDR3 sequence reads: CASSLANLGPSEGEQYF. For the CDR3, the DNA is TGTGCCAGCAGCTTGGCCAACCTCGGGCCGTCTGAGGGAGAGCAGTACTTC.

The rearrangement links TRBV28 to TRBJ1-6, with D maybe TRBD1 (5 bases). Trimming removed 6 bases at V and 7 bases at J, with 10 bases between. The CDR3 covers 13 residues. The germline CDR1 and CDR2 sequences are MDHEN and SYDVKM. The chain's CDR3 is CASRDTRNSPLHF. The CDR3 DNA reads as TGTGCCAGCAGGGACACGAGGAATTCACCCCTCCACTTT.

As to this clone: Other nucleotide sequences from this sample produce the same CDR3. This rearrangement joins TRBV5-4 to TRBJ2-2; 7 bases align to TRBD2. V was clipped by 4 bases and J by 7 bases; unmatched bases: 13. The CDR3 covers 16 residues. The germline CDR1 and CDR2 sequences are SGHNT and YYREEE (reference sequence). CDR3 loop: CASSPSGRALVGELFF. In DNA, the CDR3 is TGTGCCAGCAGCCCTAGTGGGAGGGCCCTCGTCGGGGAGCTGTTTTTT.

This sequence joins TRBV5-1 and TRBJ2-7, with a possible D match to TRBD1 (6 bases). Germline V gene lookup returns CDR1 SGHRS and CDR2 YFSETQ. This CDR3 is built from 14 residues. V dropped 2 bases and J dropped 0 bases, with 9 bases sitting between them. The CDR3 sequence is CASSFGTNSYEQYF. The CDR3, as DNA: TGCGCCAGCAGCTTTGGGACAAACTCCTACGAGCAGTACTTC.

The chain combines TRBV29-1 with TRBJ2-7; tentative D call: TRBD1 (5 bases). V was clipped by 5 bases and J by 6 bases, with 14 bases between them. This CDR3 is 12 amino acids long. Germline V gene lookup returns CDR1 SQVTM and CDR2 ANQGSEA. The CDR3 DNA reads as TGCAGCGTTCGGGCAGGGTTTGCCGAGCAGTACTTC. This encodes CSVRAGFAEQYF.

In its sample, this clone was seen many times. The CDR3 DNA sequence: TGTGCCAGTAAACCCAGAGGGGGCAGTTCCTACGAGCAGTACTTC. This gives the protein CASKPRGGSSYEQYF. The V gene is TRBV19, the J gene TRBJ2-7; 7 bases fit TRBD1. The CDR3 loop spans 15 amino acids. Germline V CDR1 and CDR2: LNHDA, SQIVND (reference sequence). V lost 7 bases to trimming and J lost 1 base; unmatched junction nucleotides: 10.

The CDR3 here is CASSARDGSSGNTIYF. The CDR3 bases are TGTGCCAGCAGCGCCAGGGACGGGAGCTCTGGAAACACCATATATTTT. The chain has TRBV9 and TRBJ1-3; D perhaps matches TRBD1 (5 bases). Trimming cost V 3 bases and J 0 bases, with 13 bases left between them. Germline V CDR1 and CDR2: SGDLS, YYNGEE. The length of the CDR3 is 16 residues.

For this clone: Its ends do not fully match the called genes, so a read error is possible. The V call is TRBV2, the J call TRBJ2-5, with 16 bases matching TRBD2. CDR1 and CDR2 from the germline V gene are SNHLY and FYNNEI. This CDR3 region has 13 residues. The DNA of the CDR3 is TGTGCCAGCAGCGGGCAGGGACTAGCGGGAGGGGACTTC. This encodes CASSGQGLAGGDF. Using reference TRBV2 and TRBJ2-5 for the parts outside the CDR3, the full variable domain is EPEVTQTPSHQVTQMGQEVILRCVPISNHLYFYWYRQILGQKVEFLVSFYNNEISEKSEIFDDQFSVERPDGSNFTLKIRSTKLEDSAMYFCASSGQGLAGGDFGPGTRLLVL.

The chain links TRBV7-3 to TRBJ2-5, with D possibly matching TRBD2 (7 bases). The CDR3 length is 14 residues. Trimming stripped 1 base from V and 4 bases from J, with 10 bases between. CDR1 and CDR2 (germline): SGHTA, FQGTGA. The CDR3 here is CASSLSGGVETQYF. CDR3 DNA: TGTGCCAGCAGCTTAAGCGGGGGCGTAGAGACCCAGTACTTC.

The chain combines TRBV7-2 with TRBJ1-1, with D maybe TRBD1 (5 bases). This CDR3 is 15 amino acids long. V dropped 5 bases and J dropped 0 bases, with 13 bases sitting between them. Germline assignment: CDR1 SGHTA and CDR2 FQGNSA. In DNA form, the CDR3 reads TGTGCCAGCAGCCCCACCCGGGGGTTGAACACTGAAGCTTTCTTT. Its translation: CASSPTRGLNTEAFF. Full variable domain (remainder filled in from reference TRBV7-2 and TRBJ1-1): GAGVSQSPSNKVTEKGKDVELRCDPISGHTALYWYRQSLGQGLEFLIYFQGNSAPDKSGLPSDRFSAERTGGSVSTLTIQRTQQEDSAVYLCASSPTRGLNTEAFFGQGTRLTVV.

The V and J genes are TRBV5-8 and TRBJ2-2; perhaps TRBD1 as D (5 bases). The CDR3 is made up of 12 amino acids. The germline CDR1 and CDR2 sequences are SGHTS and YDEGEE. V was shortened by 9 bases and J by 8 bases, with 14 bases between the two germline ends. DNA of the CDR3: TGTGCCACAAAGCAGGGTCCAGGGGAGCTGTTTTTT. It codes for CATKQGPGELFF.

The chain has TRBV5-1 and TRBJ1-3, with D unclear. Germline V gives CDR1 SGHRS, CDR2 YFSETQ. V lost 0 bases and J 2 bases, leaving 6 bases between the germline ends. The CDR3 runs to 14 residues. The chain's CDR3 is CASSLALPGNTIYF. The CDR3 nucleotides are TGCGCCAGCAGCTTGGCTCTTCCTGGAAACACCATATATTTT.

V gene TRBV5-5 combines with J gene TRBJ1-2; D might be TRBD1 (5 bases). Germline assignment: CDR1 SGHKS and CDR2 YYEKEE (reference sequence). V was shortened by 0 bases and J by 2 bases, with 8 bases between the two germline ends. CDR3 length equals 14 residues. This CDR3 reads CASSLERGNYGYTF. DNA for the CDR3: TGTGCCAGCAGCTTGGAGCGGGGGAACTATGGCTACACCTTC.

V gene TRBV19 combines with J gene TRBJ1-1; tentative D call: TRBD1 (5 bases). Germline V lookup: CDR1 LNHDA, CDR2 SQIVND (reference sequence). CDR3 length equals 17 residues. The germline V and J ends were trimmed by 3 bases and 4 bases, with 21 bases remaining between them. The CDR3: CASSIFGGLGQSTEAFF. DNA of the CDR3: TGTGCCAGTAGTATTTTTGGTGGTCTGGGGCAAAGCACTGAAGCTTTCTTT.